This T cell receptor (beta chain) was profiled in a study of blood T cell repertoires in COVID-19. Turning to the study itself: T cells, B-cell-depleted T cells, or PBMCs supplied cDNA or gDNA.

The CDR3 contains 14 residues. V lost 6 bases to trimming and J lost 4 bases; unmatched junction nucleotides: 8. Looked up from germline, CDR1 is ENHRY and CDR2 is SYGVKD. Authors' data handling: Cell counts per sample came from amplifying reference gene primers. Some clones are missing from TCRdb's copy, which holds only in-frame ones; the method was immunoSEQ multiplex PCR. The DNA gave D and trimming, while V, J and clone size come from that table. Among under 150,000 clones listed, under 90% were seen once. The gene calls are TRBV10-3 and TRBJ2-7, with 8 bases lining up with TRBD2. The TCR comes from a woman aged 60-75 years with active or convalescent COVID-19. The specimen was peripheral blood. CDR3 nucleotide sequence: TGTGCCATCAGCGGACTAGCTGGCGGGTACGAGCAGTACTTC. This translates into CAISGLAGGYEQYF.